This T cell receptor (beta chain) appears in the sequencing data of a study of shared clonotypes between healthy human individuals. CD45RO-negative cells were positively selected for CCR7, leaving out terminally differentiated effector memory CD45RA+ cells. Profiling relied on immunoSEQ multiplex PCR, and the TCRdb table lists in-frame clones only, not all of them. This table has just over 2,000,000 clones, roughly 95% appearing once. The CDR3 is 14 residues long. The junction had 7 bases not matched to a gene; V was cut back by 4 bases and J by 5 bases. Germline-derived CDR1 and CDR2 are MNHEY and SMNVEV (reference sequence).

The rearrangement joins TRBV27 to TRBJ2-7; 8 nucleotides align to TRBD1. The clonotype comes from a man aged 18 to 29 in good health. Sequenced sample: naive CD8+ T cells sorted from blood. CDR3 loop: CASSWTGLWDEQYF. CDR3 DNA: TGTGCCAGCAGTTGGACAGGGCTTTGGGACGAGCAGTACTTC.